This TCR beta chain originates from a study of T cell responses to AZD1222 COVID-19 vaccine (dated by TCRdb to about 2021). Background for the entire study: AZD1222 recipients given second doses at about 4 weeks or at about 12 weeks were pooled, since spike-specific TCR depth and breadth were not found to differ between the two schedules. Trial participants were enrolled into age subgroups of 18-55, 56-69 and 70-plus years, which contained approximately 150, 28 and 58 TCR-sequenced participants, respectively. TCR sequencing covered some 250 trial participants: 200 to 220 given two doses of AZD1222 and some 25 given two doses of MenACWY control vaccine. Broad study findings and their caveats: Reportedly, almost half of the unique spike-specific TCRs recognized epitopes lying outside the regions that are mutated in the B.1.351 and B.1.1.7 variants. Conclusions about previously exposed vaccinees were limited because only a handful of AZD1222 recipients were SARS-CoV-2 seropositive at baseline. Participants were mostly white British and included more females than males, and it was suggested by the authors that clonal diversity may have been underestimated. In the small 56-69-year group, the increase in depth fell short of significance, most likely because of low power. A significant rise in spike-specific TCR breadth and depth was observed after two AZD1222 doses relative to day 0 and relative to MenACWY recipients. Because no samples from the day 14 peak response were available, repertoires could be characterized only after the peak T cell response. The vaccine-associated CD4 TCRs covered the entire spike protein, and the dominant responses fell in regions 160-218 and 743-854.

Trimming leaves V shorter by 2 bases and J shorter by 5 bases, with the junction holding 9 bases beyond the gene matches. CDR1 SGDLS and CDR2 YYNGEE were looked up in the germline V gene. The CDR3 runs 16 amino acids, cysteine and phenylalanine included. Just the 48-base CDR3 DNA is kept, in frame starting at base 1. Reading the label with the study, this specimen's time point is: baseline before first vaccination. Vaccinee samples were obtained from the UK trials COV001 and COV002, which included a single-blind randomized controlled phase 2/3 trial of AZD1222 (ChAdOx1 nCoV-19) in healthy adults. Trial participant PBMC samples were collected at day 0 and day 28 after the second dose for TCRbeta chain sequencing. The CDR3 regions of human TCRbeta chains were analyzed by immunosequencing. In the authors' own workflow: Repertoire TCRs were checked for matches against a reference library of SARS-CoV-2-specific TCRs that had been generated using the MIRA antigen-specificity platform. Breadth was defined as the fraction of unique TCRs that were SARS-CoV-2-associated. Depth was defined as the fraction of total T cells that were SARS-CoV-2-associated. Using the MIRA data, each spike-specific TCR was mapped to the spike region that the TCR reacts to and placed in a CD4 or CD8 class. Log10-transformed breadth and depth values were compared by one-way ANOVA with Sidak's multiple comparisons tests. Not all clones reach the TCRdb copy of this immuneACCESS table, which keeps in-frame sequences only. Checked studies attribute under half of the gap to unresolved V genes and leave the rest unexplained. The D gene and trimming were derived from the DNA, and the V and J assignments and clone size from that table. The sample has 130,000 to 150,000 clones on record, around nine tenths of them singletons. Clones ranked in the top ten supply 4% to 6% of the sample.

Regarding this clone: The target of this receptor is not known. There are no base qualities to consult, and no much larger clone falls within one base.

In this chain, TRBV9 is recombined with TRBJ1-1, with TRBD1 identical over 10 junction bases. Sequencing used peripheral blood, obtained on day 0 of AZD1222 vaccination. The sequence derives from an adult in good health. The DNA is as follows: TGTGCCAGCAGCGTTTACTCGGGACAGGGGAGGACTGAAGCTTTCTTT. This sequence encodes CASSVYSGQGRTEAFF. Supplemented by the reference TRBV9 and TRBJ1-1 proteins around the CDR3, the complete variable domain is DSGVTQTPKHLITATGQRVTLRCSPRSGDLSVYWYQQSLDQGLQFLIQYYNGEERAKGNILERFSAQQFPDLHSELNLSSLELGDSALYFCASSVYSGQGRTEAFFGQGTRLTVV.